Listed here are 3 T cell receptor beta chains from one sample, sequenced in a study of human T cells and chemical hapten exposure. Specified time point: pre-sensitization, week 0. Treatment reported: therapeutic diphenylcyclopropenone sensitization with weekly scalp DPC. TCRdb recomputed calls from the RACE reads with MiXCR, one row per CDR3 protein. The sample consists of more than 300,000 distinct CDR3 sequences, less than 6.5% of them appearing once. Material: whole blood, obtained in connection with sensitization to the hapten diphenylcyclopropenone (DPC). The receptors come from a woman between 50 and 59 years old with alopecia areata. Some clones in this sample may be carry-over from other donors' samples.

V and J are TRBV7-7 and TRBJ1-3; 8 bases align to TRBD1. V trimming: 4 bases; J trimming: 4 bases; junction bases outside the gene matches: 6. This CDR3 region has 15 residues. CDR1 is SSHAT, CDR2 FNYEAQ, per germline (reference sequence). CDR3 DNA: TGTGCCAGCAGCTCTCAGGGGGCGCAGGGAAACACCATATATTTT. This encodes CASSSQGAQGNTIYF.

There are a few counts of this clonotype. The rearrangement uses TRBV9 and TRBJ2-3; D tentatively reads TRBD1 or TRBD2 (6 bases each). Germline CDR1 SGDLS, CDR2 YYNGEE. The CDR3 has 14 amino acids. Between the trimmed V and J ends, which lost 1 base and 4 bases, there was a span of 10 bases. The CDR3 nucleotides read TGTGCCAGCAGCGTAACGGGGGCCGCAGATACGCAGTATTTT. It yields the protein CASSVTGAADTQYF.

This clonotype was observed at least ten times. The chain couples TRBV6-5 to TRBJ2-7; TRBD1 or TRBD2 may be the D gene (5 bases each). The V end lost 0 bases, the J end lost 5 bases, and 5 bases lay between the germline ends. Germline values: CDR1 MNHEY, CDR2 SVGAGI. The CDR3 is 12 amino acids. In DNA, the CDR3 is TGTGCCAGCAGTTACTCGGGGGACGAGCAGTACTTC. Translating gives CASSYSGDEQYF.